The sequence of this T cell receptor (beta chain) was determined in a study of technical replicates of blood from several donors. Here immunoSEQ multiplex PCR was the method, and the copy in TCRdb shows in-frame clones only, minus some. Of tens of thousands of clones in the sample, nearly 97% were seen once. The CDR3 is 15 amino acids. Trimming at V came to 3 bases and at J to 4 bases, leaving 4 bases not matched to a gene. Germline V gene lookup returns CDR1 MNHEY and CDR2 SMNVEV (reference sequence). The TCR sequence derives from a human donor in good health. Material: T cells isolated from PBMCs. The V call is TRBV27, the J call TRBJ1-1; 11 nucleotides line up with TRBD1. CDR3 loop: CASSLAGTGGTEAFF. The CDR3 bases are TGTGCCAGCAGTTTGGCCGGGACAGGGGGCACTGAAGCTTTCTTT.